The 22 T cell receptor beta chains reported below all come from one sample, sequenced in a study of blood T cells in healthy people across ages. Next came a second PCR, run for about 6 to 12 cycles, which used a sample-barcoded 5' primer along with a J-beta primer mix. TCRdb reprocessed the 5' RACE reads with MiXCR, giving one entry per CDR3 protein. Among hundreds of thousands of distinct CDR3 sequences listed, roughly 44% were seen once. Input material: blood. These receptors came from a man aged 55 to 70 in good health.

In this sample, this clonotype turned up a few times. The chain employs TRBV5-1 and TRBJ2-7; 7 nucleotides align to TRBD1. CDR1 is SGHRS and CDR2 is YFSETQ in the germline V gene. The length of the CDR3 is 15 residues. The junction had 10 bases not matched to a gene; V was cut back by 4 bases and J by 3 bases. The CDR3 DNA reads TGCGCCAGCAGCCCCGGGACAGTATTTTTCTACGAGCAGTACTTC. This codes for CASSPGTVFFYEQYF.

The V and J genes are TRBV18 and TRBJ1-2, with no clear D. This CDR3 spans 15 amino acids. Germline CDR1 reads KGHSH; CDR2 reads LQKENI. Trimming removed 0 bases at V and 4 bases at J, with 12 bases between. CDR3 loop: CASSPPSSGSYGYTF. The CDR3 DNA reads as TGTGCCAGCTCACCACCCAGTAGCGGTAGCTATGGCTACACCTTC.

The J gene is TRBJ2-2, the V gene TRBV20-1; weak D call: TRBD1 (6 bases). This CDR3 region has 17 residues. Trimming removed 3 bases at V and 0 bases at J, with 17 bases between. CDR1 and CDR2 (germline): DFQATT, SNEGSKA (reference sequence). This CDR3 is CSASAQGTPSNTGELFF. The CDR3 DNA follows: TGCAGTGCTAGCGCTCAGGGGACCCCCTCGAACACCGGGGAGCTGTTTTTT.

V usage is TRBV18 and J usage is TRBJ1-1; D is unclear. Germline CDR1 and CDR2: KGHSH and LQKENI. V was cut by 2 bases and J by 5 bases, with 12 bases left in between. The CDR3 totals 14 residues. CDR3 loop: CASSPWSRETEAFF. The CDR3 DNA is TGTGCCAGCTCACCATGGTCGCGGGAGACTGAAGCTTTCTTT.

This chain uses TRBV12-3 or TRBV12-4 with TRBJ2-1; 11 positions match TRBD2. There are 15 residues in the CDR3. After removal of 4 bases from V and 7 bases from J, the junction contained 6 bases not matched to a gene. In nucleotides, the CDR3 is TGTGCCAGCAGTTCGGCGGGACTAGCGGCAAATGAGCAGTTCTTC. Protein sequence: CASSSAGLAANEQFF.

J is TRBJ2-3 and V is TRBV7-3, with TRBD1 as a possible D gene (6 bases). The germline V gene has CDR1 SGHTA and CDR2 FQGTGA. This CDR3 has 15 residues. V was shortened by 5 bases and J by 1 base, with 13 bases between the two germline ends. The CDR3 loop is CASSKQGEGTDTQYF. In DNA, the CDR3 is TGTGCCAGCAGCAAACAGGGTGAGGGCACAGATACGCAGTATTTT.

The count of this clonotype is one. A junction boundary mismatches the germline segment, possibly from a read error. The chain has TRBV6-2 or TRBV6-3 and TRBJ2-2; 8 nucleotides match TRBD1. Germline assignment: CDR1 MNHEY and CDR2 SVGEGT. This CDR3 comprises 16 residues. CDR3 loop: CTSTLQGTGNTGELFF. CDR3 sequence (DNA): TGTACCAGCACCTTACAAGGGACAGGGAACACCGGGGAGCTGTTTTTT.

The J gene is TRBJ2-1, the V gene TRBV12-3 or TRBV12-4; D is possibly TRBD2 (6 bases). The CDR3 runs to 14 residues. V was cut by 4 bases and J by 10 bases, with 17 bases left in between. DNA for the CDR3: TGTGCCAGCAGTTCAAAGGCACTAGCAAGCGAGCAGTTCTTC. Protein product: CASSSKALASEQFF.

There are a few counts of this clonotype. This sequence joins TRBV30 and TRBJ2-1, with 7 positions matching TRBD2. The germline V gene has CDR1 GTSNPN and CDR2 SVGIG (reference sequence). This CDR3 is built from 15 residues. The J segment lost 5 bases and the V segment lost 2 bases, leaving 9 bases of the junction unmatched. The CDR3 reads CAWSMRSGVNNEQFF. CDR3 DNA sequence: TGTGCCTGGAGTATGAGGAGCGGGGTAAACAATGAGCAGTTCTTC.

The rearrangement uses TRBV4-1 and TRBJ2-2, with 11 bases matching TRBD2. This CDR3 spans 18 amino acids. J lost 7 bases, V lost 4 bases, and 14 bases had no gene match. The V gene's germline CDR1 is MGHRA and CDR2 YSYEKL. CDR3 in DNA: TGCGCCAGCAGCCCCTCGGCGGTAGCGGGGGGGCTAAACGGGGAGCTGTTTTTT. Translation gives CASSPSAVAGGLNGELFF.

The chain carries TRBV6-5 and TRBJ2-6; 8 bases fit TRBD1. V lost 0 bases and J lost 0; bases outside the gene matches: 4. Germline values: CDR1 MNHEY, CDR2 SVGAGI. The CDR3 length is 18 residues. The CDR3 DNA sequence: TGTGCCAGCAGTTACTCCGGGACAGGCGGCTCTGGGGCCAACGTCCTGACTTTC. Translating it yields CASSYSGTGGSGANVLTF.

CDR3 in DNA: TGTGCCAGCAGTTTAGCCCCCGGGGCCGGCCATACCTACGAGCAGTACTTC. This gives the protein CASSLAPGAGHTYEQYF. The chain couples TRBV28 to TRBJ2-7; D tentatively reads TRBD1 or TRBD2 (5 bases each). This CDR3 is built from 17 residues. Germline CDR1 reads MDHEN; CDR2 reads SYDVKM. The V end lost 2 bases, the J end lost 2 bases, and 19 bases lay between the germline ends.

Turning to this clonotype: A read error may account for a junction end that differs from germline. CDR3 in amino acids: CAGSALKEKLFF. In DNA form, the CDR3 reads TGTGCCGGGAGTGCTCTAAAGGAAAAACTGTTTTTT. The rearrangement uses TRBV30 and TRBJ1-4; D remains unclear. Germline loops: CDR1 GTSNPN, CDR2 SVGIG (reference sequence). The CDR3 contains 12 residues.

This clonotype showed up just a few times. This chain connects TRBV28 to TRBJ2-1; 9 nucleotides align to TRBD1. The germline V gene encodes CDR1 MDHEN and CDR2 SYDVKM. The CDR3 consists of 16 residues. V lost 5 bases and J lost 5; bases outside the gene matches: 10. For the CDR3, the DNA is TGTGCCAGCAGTCTCTTTTTGGACAGGGGAAACAATGAGCAGTTCTTC. Translation gives CASSLFLDRGNNEQFF.

J is TRBJ2-5 and V is TRBV10-3; D gene unclear. The CDR3 is 13 amino acids. The germline CDR1 and CDR2 sequences are ENHRY and SYGVKD. Trimming left V 4 bases short and J 2 bases short, with 8 bases between. CDR3 sequence reads: CAISVRAQETQYF. CDR3 DNA sequence: TGTGCCATCAGTGTTAGAGCGCAAGAGACCCAGTACTTC.

The gene calls are TRBV7-9 and TRBJ1-4; D remains unclear. The germline gives CDR1 SEHNR, CDR2 FQNEAQ (reference sequence). Trimming removed 3 bases from V and 0 bases from J, with 11 bases in between. The CDR3 length is 16 residues. CDR3 sequence reads: CASSFYATATNEKLFF. CDR3 DNA sequence: TGTGCCAGCAGCTTTTACGCCACTGCAACTAATGAAAAACTGTTTTTT.

CDR3 sequence reads: CASSQDRSSYEQFF. In DNA, the CDR3 is TGTGCCAGCAGCCAGGACAGGAGCTCCTACGAGCAGTTCTTC. This chain joins TRBV6-2 or TRBV6-3 and TRBJ2-1; the match to TRBD1 covers 7 bases. This CDR3 has 14 residues. The V segment lost 6 bases and the J segment 10 bases; nucleotides outside the gene matches: 12. Germline V gives CDR1 MNHEY, CDR2 SVGEGT.

This rearrangement joins TRBV6-5 to TRBJ2-2; 8 nucleotides align to TRBD1. V lost 5 bases and J lost 9; bases outside the gene matches: 8. This CDR3 comprises 14 residues. CDR1 and CDR2 from the germline V gene are MNHEY and SVGAGI. The CDR3 is CASSMRQGPRELFF. The DNA of the CDR3 is TGTGCCAGCAGTATGCGACAGGGGCCGAGGGAGCTGTTTTTT.

The V call is TRBV7-8, the J call TRBJ1-1; D uncertain. Germline V gene lookup returns CDR1 SGHVS and CDR2 FQNEAQ. The CDR3 is 15 amino acids. V lost 1 base and J lost 4, with 13 bases in between. The CDR3 DNA follows: TGTGCCAGCAGCTTAGTTATGGGGTTTGGCACTGAAGCTTTCTTT. This codes for CASSLVMGFGTEAFF.

Ten or more counts support this clonotype. V and J are TRBV7-2 and TRBJ2-7; possibly TRBD2 for D (5 bases). The CDR3 runs to 16 residues. The germline CDR1 and CDR2 sequences are SGHTA and FQGNSA. Trimming pared 4 bases from V and 0 bases from J, leaving 16 bases between. The CDR3 nucleotides are TGTGCCAGCAGCTCTAGCTCCAGGACGGTCTCCTACGAGCAGTACTTC. Protein product: CASSSSSRTVSYEQYF. Variable domain in full (rest from reference TRBV7-2 and TRBJ2-7): GAGVSQSPSNKVTEKGKDVELRCDPISGHTALYWYRQSLGQGLEFLIYFQGNSAPDKSGLPSDRFSAERTGGSVSTLTIQRTQQEDSAVYLCASSSSSRTVSYEQYFGPGTRLTVT.

The chain links TRBV6-2 or TRBV6-3 to TRBJ1-2, with D tentatively TRBD1 (5 bases). Germline CDR1 reads MNHEY; CDR2 reads SVGEGT. This CDR3 spans 14 amino acids. V was cut by 6 bases and J by 6 bases, with 17 bases left in between. The CDR3 reads CASRSTGASDGYTF. CDR3 DNA: TGTGCCAGCAGATCAACAGGCGCCTCGGATGGCTACACCTTC.

The genes are TRBV6-1 and TRBJ1-2; possible D gene TRBD1, 6 bases. CDR3 length: 14 residues. CDR1 is MNHNS, CDR2 SASEGT, per germline. Trimming took 0 bases from V and 5 from J, leaving 10 bases between them. This CDR3 is CASSEAGQGYGYTF. The CDR3 region has the DNA TGTGCCAGCAGTGAAGCTGGTCAGGGGTATGGCTACACCTTC.